Listed below are T cell receptor beta chains from one sample, sequenced in a study of cytotoxic CD8 clonotypes in ibrutinib-treated CLL. Here immunoSEQ multiplex PCR was the method, and the copy in TCRdb shows in-frame clones only, minus some. The data show approximately 350,000 clones, approximately 67% seen once. The specimen was PBMCs, collected after 36 months of ibrutinib treatment. The receptors stem from a human donor with chronic lymphocytic leukemia. CDR3s include the opening cysteine and the closing phenylalanine or tryptophan. The D gene is left open where the match is weak. Size tells how often a clone was seen (once, few, many) or the class of an expanded clone, and some rows leave it out.

TRBJ2-3 TRBD2 . TRBV5-1 CASSLAGTSTRWKYF TGCGCCAGCAGCTTGGCCGGGACTAGCACCCGGTGGAAGTATTTT
TRBJ1-2 . . TRBV5-1 CASSLGQNYGYTF TGCGCCAGCAGCCTTGGACAGAACTATGGCTACACCTTC
TRBJ2-2 TRBD2 . TRBV7-8 CASSLGLNTGELFF TGTGCCAGCAGCTTGGGACTAAACACCGGGGAGCTGTTTTTT
TRBJ2-3 . . TRBV5-1 CASSRTAGGDTQYF TGCGCCAGCAGCCGGACAGCGGGCGGGGATACGCAGTATTTT
TRBJ1-2 . once TRBV10-3 CAIGGSDYGYTF TGTGCCATCGGAGGGTCTGACTATGGCTACACCTTC
TRBJ2-7 . . TRBV29-1 CSVVAGSSYEQYF TGCAGCGTTGTTGCGGGTAGCTCCTACGAGCAGTACTTC
TRBJ2-1 . . TRBV11-2 CASSLASGSSYNEQFF TGTGCCAGCAGCTTAGCCTCGGGGAGCTCCTACAATGAGCAGTTCTTC
TRBJ1-4 . once TRBV29-1 CSVLQGGNEKLFF TGCAGCGTCCTACAAGGAGGAAATGAAAAACTGTTTTTT
TRBJ1-4 . . TRBV6-5 CAAGGPNEKLFF TGTGCCGCGGGGGGGCCAAATGAAAAACTGTTTTTT
TRBJ1-2 TRBD1 once TRBV29-1 CSVGRDRGDYGYTF TGCAGCGTTGGCCGGGACAGGGGAGACTATGGCTACACCTTC
TRBJ2-1 TRBD2 . TRBV7-3 CASSLGPSGRDEQFF TGTGCCAGCAGCTTAGGTCCTAGCGGGAGGGATGAGCAGTTCTTC
TRBJ2-7 . . TRBV27 CASSLSGGDLAYEQYF TGTGCCAGCAGTTTATCTGGCGGGGACCTGGCCTACGAGCAGTACTTC
TRBJ1-2 . few TRBV4-1 CASSQGQANYGYTF TGCGCCAGCAGCCAAGGGCAGGCGAACTATGGCTACACCTTC
TRBJ2-3 . . TRBV7-9 CASSNPGGLEDTQYF TGTGCCAGCAGCAACCCTGGGGGGCTTGAAGATACGCAGTATTTT
TRBJ1-5 . . TRBV19 CASSLKHGTSYNQPQHF TGTGCCAGTAGTCTTAAACACGGGACATCCTATAACCAGCCCCAGCATTTT
TRBJ2-7 TRBD2 . TRBV6-5 CASSYRSGSYEQYF TGTGCCAGCAGTTACCGAAGCGGGAGTTACGAGCAGTACTTC
TRBJ2-1 . . TRBV6-4 CASSHDPGTPKQFF TGTGCCAGCAGTCACGATCCAGGGACCCCCAAGCAGTTCTTC
TRBJ2-3 . . TRBV5-1 CASSRDRRADTQYF TGCGCCAGCAGCCGCGACAGGAGGGCAGATACGCAGTATTTT
TRBJ2-7 TRBD1 . TRBV7-8 CASSSGTGGSYEQYF TGTGCCAGCAGCTCCGGGACAGGGGGCTCCTACGAGCAGTACTTC
TRBJ1-1 . . TRBV6-1 CASSHGGTEAFF TGTGCCAGCAGCCACGGGGGGACTGAAGCTTTCTTT
TRBJ2-7 . few TRBV19 CASSPELGGRYEQYF TGTGCCAGTAGTCCCGAACTAGGGGGTCGCTACGAGCAGTACTTC
TRBJ1-4 . once TRBV2 CASLGGSVFF TGTGCCAGCCTTGGCGGCTCGGTGTTTTTT
TRBJ2-5 TRBD2 . TRBV10-1 CASRNIAGGETQYF TGCGCCAGCAGAAATATAGCGGGAGGGGAGACCCAGTACTTC
TRBJ2-5 . . TRBV5-1 CASVGPGAGTQYF TGCGCCAGCGTCGGGCCCGGGGCGGGGACCCAGTACTTC
TRBJ2-2 . once TRBV5-1 CASSLAVAYLTGELFF TGCGCCAGCAGCTTGGCGGTCGCCTATCTCACCGGGGAGCTGTTTTTT
TRBJ2-7 TRBD2 . TRBV5-4 CASSSRGWTSGRYEQYF TGTGCCAGCAGCTCCCGAGGTTGGACTAGCGGGAGATACGAGCAGTACTTC
TRBJ2-1 . . TRBV28 CASRIKGPTYNEQFF TGTGCCAGCCGCATCAAGGGACCCACTTACAATGAGCAGTTCTTC
TRBJ2-2 TRBD2 . TRBV23-1 CASSQQLAGVRAGELFF TGCGCCAGCAGCCAACAGCTAGCGGGAGTACGGGCCGGGGAGCTGTTTTTT
TRBJ1-2 . . TRBV5-4 CASSLPHRVGYGYTF TGTGCCAGCAGCTTGCCCCACAGGGTGGGCTATGGCTACACCTTC
TRBJ1-1 . . TRBV27 CASSLSTGRNTEAFF TGTGCCAGCAGTTTGAGCACAGGGCGGAACACTGAAGCTTTCTTT
TRBJ2-5 . . TRBV7-3 CASSLKSPVPGETQYF TGTGCCAGCAGCTTAAAGAGCCCAGTCCCGGGGGAGACCCAGTACTTC
TRBJ2-3 . . TRBV6-5 CASMRGRYTDTQYF TGTGCCAGCATGCGGGGCCGTTACACAGATACGCAGTATTTT
TRBJ2-7 . . TRBV30 CAWSPHFEGGAYEQYF TGTGCCTGGAGCCCCCACTTCGAGGGGGGGGCCTACGAGCAGTACTTC
TRBJ1-2 . . TRBV11-2 CASSLSRGNYGYTF TGTGCCAGCAGCTTATCTCGGGGAAACTATGGCTACACCTTC
TRBJ2-7 TRBD1 . TRBV27 CASSSSAGTAAYEQYF TGTGCCAGCAGTTCCAGCGCCGGGACAGCAGCCTACGAGCAGTACTTC
TRBJ1-5 TRBD1 many TRBV18 CASSRQGEQPQHF TGTGCCAGCTCAAGACAGGGGGAGCAGCCCCAGCATTTT
TRBJ2-7 TRBD2 . TRBV6-1 CASSERSGTSGISYEQYF TGTGCCAGCAGTGAACGGAGTGGGACTAGCGGGATCTCCTACGAGCAGTACTTC
TRBJ2-7 . . TRBV7-2 CASSLGGHYSYEQYF TGTGCCAGCAGCTTAGGGGGACACTACTCCTACGAGCAGTACTTC
TRBJ2-4 . few TRBV5-1 CASSKQSATSVAKNIQYF TGCGCCAGCAGCAAGCAGTCCGCAACCTCCGTAGCCAAAAACATTCAGTACTTC
TRBJ1-1 TRBD1 . TRBV29-1 CSVQGQGATTEAFF TGCAGCGTTCAAGGACAGGGGGCGACCACTGAAGCTTTCTTT
TRBJ2-1 . . TRBV6-5 CASRKDGYNEQFF TGTGCCAGCAGGAAGGACGGTTACAATGAGCAGTTCTTC
TRBJ2-7 . few TRBV19 CASSETRGPYEQYF TGTGCCAGTAGTGAAACCCGCGGCCCCTACGAGCAGTACTTC
TRBJ2-1 . . TRBV5-1 CASSLEGAPYNEQFF TGCGCCAGCAGCTTGGAAGGGGCCCCTTACAATGAGCAGTTCTTC
TRBJ1-2 . . TRBV9 CASSVALGRDYGYTF TGTGCCAGCAGCGTAGCTCTGGGCAGGGACTATGGCTACACCTTC
TRBJ2-3 TRBD1 . TRBV9 CASSVAGTGGRTDTQYF TGTGCCAGCAGCGTAGCCGGGACAGGGGGAAGGACAGATACGCAGTATTTT
TRBJ1-6 TRBD1 few TRBV5-4 CASSPQGAESPLHF TGTGCCAGCAGCCCCCAGGGGGCGGAATCACCCCTCCACTTT
TRBJ2-7 TRBD2 . TRBV11-1 CASSFTFSGGINSYEQYF TGTGCCAGCAGCTTTACGTTTAGCGGGGGCATCAACTCCTACGAGCAGTACTTC
TRBJ2-7 TRBD1 few TRBV5-1 CASSLQLRLPGQGASYEQYF TGCGCCAGCAGCTTGCAACTCCGCCTACCGGGACAGGGGGCCTCCTACGAGCAGTACTTC
TRBJ1-2 . . TRBV4-1 CASSQAGAWGYTF TGCGCCAGCAGCCAGGCAGGGGCTTGGGGCTACACCTTC
TRBJ1-4 TRBD1 . TRBV7-9 CASSPWDSRGEKLFF TGTGCCAGCAGCCCCTGGGACAGCCGAGGTGAAAAACTGTTTTTT
TRBJ2-1 TRBD2 . TRBV6-5 CASSYGLAGGGEQFF TGTGCCAGCAGTTACGGGCTAGCGGGAGGGGGTGAGCAGTTCTTC
TRBJ2-1 . . TRBV29-1 CSVNPLLGGLRGEQFF TGCAGCGTGAACCCCCTTTTGGGGGGGCTGAGAGGTGAGCAGTTCTTC
TRBJ1-4 . . TRBV10-3 CAIRRDGPYEKLFF TGTGCCATCAGGCGGGACGGACCGTATGAAAAACTGTTTTTT
TRBJ2-3 TRBD2 . TRBV11-2 CASATSGTDTQYF TGTGCCAGCGCAACTAGCGGCACAGATACGCAGTATTTT
TRBJ2-2 . few TRBV7-8 CASSSGHTGYTGELFF TGTGCCAGCAGCTCCGGGCATACTGGGTACACCGGGGAGCTGTTTTTT